A single sample gave rise to the 9 T cell receptor beta chains below, sequenced in a study of CD8 T cells in ankylosing spondylitis. Study-level points and caveats: One TCR beta motif, made up of under ten highly homologous variants, appeared characteristic of ankylosing spondylitis blood.

Their target antigens are unknown. TCRdb processed the 5' RACE reads anew with MiXCR; each CDR3 protein has one entry. The sample has more than 600,000 distinct CDR3 sequences, 19% seen once. The sample consisted of blood, either unsorted or a sorted T cell fraction (not recorded which). These receptors all come from a male donor with ankylosing spondylitis.

The V call is TRBV29-1, the J call TRBJ1-1, with D perhaps matching TRBD1 (5 bases). The V end was cut by 6 bases, the J end by 7 bases, with 12 bases between. This CDR3 is 11 amino acids long. In germline, CDR1 is SQVTM, CDR2 ANQGSEA. The CDR3 DNA reads as TGCAGCGTCCAGACAGCAGATGAAGCTTTCTTT. The encoded protein is CSVQTADEAFF.

The V gene is TRBV3-1, the J gene TRBJ1-1; D unresolved. V was trimmed by 0 bases and J by 10 bases, leaving 9 bases between them. The germline CDR1 and CDR2 sequences are LGHDT and YNNKEL (reference sequence). This CDR3 has 12 residues. The CDR3 loop is CASSQDLRRAFF. CDR3 sequence (DNA): TGTGCCAGCAGCCAAGACCTCCGACGAGCTTTCTTT.

The J gene is TRBJ2-7, the V gene TRBV12-3 or TRBV12-4, with D unclear. Trimming took 6 bases from V and 4 from J, leaving 13 bases between them. The CDR3 covers 13 residues. CDR3 nucleotide sequence: TGTGCCAGCAGCCACCCAGACCAGTACGAGCAGTACTTC. Protein product: CASSHPDQYEQYF.

V is TRBV21-1 and J is TRBJ2-7; the D call in the table, TRBD1, was not verified against the DNA. TRBV21-1 is recorded as a pseudogene. The CDR3 has 14 residues. This chain's CDR3 is CASSKKQGGYEQYF. The DNA for the CDR3 is TGTGCCAGCAGCAAAAAACAGGGCGGCTACGAGCAGTACTTC.

The rearrangement links TRBV3-1 to TRBJ2-2, with 7 bases matching TRBD2. The germline V gene has CDR1 LGHDT and CDR2 YNNKEL (reference sequence). V shed 4 bases and J 5 bases; nucleotides not matched to a gene: 10. The CDR3 contains 16 residues. The CDR3 here is CASSPTSSYGTGELFF. The CDR3 DNA sequence: TGTGCCAGCAGCCCGACTAGCTCCTATGGTACCGGGGAGCTGTTTTTT.

This clonotype was counted between two and nine times. This chain uses TRBV4-1 with TRBJ2-1; D gene unclear. Trimming left V 6 bases short and J 4 bases short, with 10 bases between. The germline CDR1 and CDR2 sequences are MGHRA and YSYEKL. This CDR3 has 13 amino acids. The CDR3 is CASSTQPYNEQFF. As DNA, the CDR3 is TGCGCCAGCAGTACCCAACCATACAATGAGCAGTTCTTC.

V gene TRBV28 combines with J gene TRBJ2-4, with D possibly being TRBD2 (6 bases). The germline V gene has CDR1 MDHEN and CDR2 SYDVKM. The CDR3 spans 16 residues. V was cut by 5 bases and J by 5 bases, with 19 bases left in between. The CDR3 region is CASSDLSPGGENIQYF. CDR3 DNA: TGTGCCAGCAGTGACCTCTCTCCCGGGGGTGAAAACATTCAGTACTTC.

This clonotype was observed a few times. The chain is built from TRBV9 and TRBJ1-6; TRBD1 matches at 11 bases. CDR3 length: 15 residues. Trimming at V came to 2 bases and at J to 10 bases, leaving 5 bases not matched to a gene. From germline, CDR1 is SGDLS and CDR2 YYNGEE. CDR3 DNA sequence: TGTGCCAGCAGCGTGGGGGACAGGGGGGACTCACCCCTCCACTTT. It specifies CASSVGDRGDSPLHF.

The chain recombines TRBV19 with TRBJ2-6; D perhaps matches TRBD2 (5 bases). The CDR3 consists of 17 residues. Germline V gene data show CDR1 as LNHDA and CDR2 as SQIVND (reference sequence). Deletions cut 3 bases from V and 0 bases from J, with 12 bases between. DNA for the CDR3: TGTGCCAGTAGTATTCTGAGGGCCAGCTCTGGGGCCAACGTCCTGACTTTC. Amino acids: CASSILRASSGANVLTF.